This is a list of T cell receptor beta chains from one sample in a study of CD8 T cells in Susac syndrome. Each CDR3 protein gets one entry after TCRdb re-called the immunoSEQ multiplex PCR reads with MiXCR. The repertoire consists of around 100,000 distinct CDR3 sequences, with about 95% occurring once and the leading ten covering 0.3% to 0.35%. The specimen sequenced was CD8+ T cells from PBMCs. The receptor source for this set is a human donor with Susac syndrome. Both conserved end residues are part of each CDR3. The D gene is left open where the match is weak. The size entry is marked missing in some rows and otherwise reads once, few, many or a size class.

TRBV7-6	NA	TRBJ1-1	NA	CASSLGGRTEAFF	TGTGCCAGCAGCTTAGGCGGTAGGACTGAAGCTTTCTTT
TRBV20-1	NA	TRBJ2-1	NA	CSAREPRGEQFF	TGCAGTGCCAGAGAACCGCGGGGAGAGCAGTTCTTC
TRBV12-3/TRBV12-4	few	TRBJ2-6	NA	CASSFSGANVLTF	TGTGCCAGCAGTTTTTCCGGGGCCAACGTCCTGACTTTC
TRBV27	NA	TRBJ2-5	NA	CASSSSPQETQYF	TGTGCCAGCAGTTCGAGTCCCCAAGAGACCCAGTACTTC
TRBV20-1	NA	TRBJ2-3	TRBD2	CSARLAGGKTDTQYF	TGCAGTGCTAGACTAGCGGGGGGTAAGACAGATACGCAGTATTTT
TRBV4-1	NA	TRBJ2-7	NA	CASSQVPGPPYEQYF	TGCGCCAGCAGCCAAGTCCCAGGACCCCCCTACGAGCAGTACTTC
TRBV12-3/TRBV12-4	NA	TRBJ1-5	TRBD1	CASSFGQGFQPQHF	TGTGCCAGCAGCTTTGGACAGGGCTTTCAGCCCCAGCATTTT
TRBV7-9	NA	TRBJ2-5	NA	CASRTGVGETQYF	TGTGCCAGCAGAACCGGGGTGGGAGAGACCCAGTACTTC
TRBV5-1	NA	TRBJ2-3	NA	CASSLDSVGADTQYF	TGCGCCAGCAGCTTGGACTCAGTTGGGGCAGATACGCAGTATTTT
TRBV9	NA	TRBJ2-1	NA	CASSPYLNEQFF	TGTGCCAGCAGCCCATACTTGAATGAGCAGTTCTTC
TRBV27	NA	TRBJ1-5	NA	CASRFAGDQPQHF	TGTGCCAGCAGATTTGCAGGGGATCAGCCCCAGCATTTT
TRBV5-6	NA	TRBJ1-1	TRBD1	CASSDRDRGAFF	TGTGCCAGCAGCGACCGGGACAGGGGAGCTTTCTTT
TRBV29-1	NA	TRBJ2-7	NA	CSVRRGGSSEQYF	TGCAGCGTACGAAGGGGGGGAAGTAGCGAGCAGTACTTC
TRBV20-1	NA	TRBJ2-1	NA	CSARHRVKGNEQFF	TGCAGTGCTAGGCACAGGGTGAAAGGCAATGAGCAGTTCTTC
TRBV25-1	NA	TRBJ2-1	TRBD2	CASSGAISGSHNEQFF	TGTGCCAGCAGTGGGGCGATTAGCGGGAGTCACAATGAGCAGTTCTTC
TRBV4-1	NA	TRBJ2-2	NA	CASSQGQELFF	TGCGCCAGCAGCCAAGGACAGGAGCTGTTTTTT
TRBV29-1	NA	TRBJ1-2	TRBD1	CSVKDRSTYGYTF	TGCAGCGTTAAGGACAGGTCGACCTATGGCTACACCTTC
TRBV20-1	NA	TRBJ2-5	TRBD2	CSASDSGGPPETQYF	TGCAGTGCTAGCGATAGCGGGGGGCCCCCAGAGACCCAGTACTTC
TRBV4-1	NA	TRBJ2-7	NA	CASSQGLNGLYEQYF	TGCGCCAGCAGCCAAGGCTTGAACGGGCTCTACGAGCAGTACTTC
TRBV20-1	NA	TRBJ2-1	TRBD1	CSATGGQVGNEQFF	TGCAGTGCCACAGGGGGACAGGTTGGGAATGAGCAGTTCTTC
TRBV4-2	NA	TRBJ2-7	TRBD1	CASSQQSRQGPYEQYF	TGTGCCAGCAGCCAACAATCCCGACAGGGACCCTACGAGCAGTACTTC
TRBV20-1	NA	TRBJ1-5	NA	CSAGSGQPQHF	TGCAGTGCTGGAAGTGGGCAGCCCCAGCATTTT
TRBV4-1	NA	TRBJ2-3	TRBD2	CASSPLAGVPSAMQYF	TGCGCCAGCAGCCCTTTAGCGGGAGTCCCCTCCGCTATGCAGTATTTT
TRBV15	NA	TRBJ2-7	TRBD1	CATSREGTVYEQYF	TGTGCCACCAGCAGAGAAGGGACAGTCTACGAGCAGTACTTC
TRBV12-3/TRBV12-4	NA	TRBJ1-1	TRBD1	CASRTNRGDAEAFF	TGTGCCAGCAGGACAAACAGGGGCGACGCTGAAGCTTTCTTT
TRBV20-1	NA	TRBJ2-7	NA	CSARGDSSTYEQYF	TGCAGTGCTAGAGGTGACAGCTCAACCTACGAGCAGTACTTC
TRBV7-6	NA	TRBJ2-7	TRBD2	CASSLGGNSYEQYF	TGTGCCAGCAGCTTGGGGGGGAACTCCTACGAGCAGTACTTC
TRBV15	NA	TRBJ2-1	TRBD1	CATSRPQGASDEQFF	TGTGCCACCAGCCGACCACAGGGGGCGTCGGATGAGCAGTTCTTC
TRBV29-1	NA	TRBJ2-5	NA	CSVLEGETQYF	TGCAGCGTTCTAGAGGGAGAGACCCAGTACTTC
TRBV28	NA	TRBJ2-7	TRBD2	CASSFRSLAGGGEQYF	TGTGCCAGCAGTTTTAGGTCGCTAGCGGGAGGGGGGGAGCAGTACTTC
TRBV13	NA	TRBJ1-4	NA	CASSRYLDNNEKLFF	TGTGCCAGCAGCCGCTACCTGGACAATAATGAAAAACTGTTTTTT
TRBV10-1	NA	TRBJ2-7	TRBD1	CASSGPGTGNPYEQYF	TGCGCCAGCAGTGGTCCCGGGACAGGGAACCCCTACGAGCAGTACTTC